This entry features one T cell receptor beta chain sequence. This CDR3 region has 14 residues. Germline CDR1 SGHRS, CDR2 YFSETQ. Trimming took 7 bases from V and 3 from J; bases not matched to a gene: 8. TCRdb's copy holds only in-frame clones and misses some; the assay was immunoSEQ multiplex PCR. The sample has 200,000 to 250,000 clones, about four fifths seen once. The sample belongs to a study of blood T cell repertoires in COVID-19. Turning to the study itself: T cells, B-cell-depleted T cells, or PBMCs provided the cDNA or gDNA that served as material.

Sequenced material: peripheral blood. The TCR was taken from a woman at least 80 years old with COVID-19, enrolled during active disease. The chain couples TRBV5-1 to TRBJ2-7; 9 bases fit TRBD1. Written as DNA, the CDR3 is TGCGCCAGCGCCCCCGGGACAGGGAACTACGAGCAGTACTTC. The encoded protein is CASAPGTGNYEQYF.